Listed below are T cell receptor beta chains from one sample, sequenced in a study of blood T cell repertoires in COVID-19. Assay used: immunoSEQ multiplex PCR; TCRdb lists only in-frame clones, some missing. The sample yields about 490,000 clones, 80% to 90% seen once. Specimen: peripheral blood. Source of these receptors: a human donor in a cohort sampled during active COVID-19. The CDR3 runs from the conserved cysteine through the conserved F or W. Each record gives: D gene, J gene, V gene, clone size, CDR3 DNA, CDR3 protein. The D gene is left open where the match is weak. Size is omitted from some rows. Given values are once, few, many or a class for expanded clones.

d_call: TRBD1
j_call: TRBJ2-1
v_call: TRBV10-1
clone_size: many
cdr3_nt: TGCGCCAGCAGTGATAAGGGACAGGGGGCTCGTGAGCAGTTCTTC
cdr3_aa: CASSDKGQGAREQFF

d_call: NA
j_call: TRBJ2-7
v_call: TRBV3-1/TRBV3-2
clone_size: NA
cdr3_nt: TGTGCCATCCCGGTCCCCCTAGCCGACACTACCTACGAGCAGTACTTC
cdr3_aa: CAIPVPLADTTYEQYF

d_call: NA
j_call: TRBJ1-6
v_call: TRBV19
clone_size: NA
cdr3_nt: TGTGCCAGTAGTATTGCGGGGGGAAGATCACCCCTCCACTTT
cdr3_aa: CASSIAGGRSPLHF

d_call: NA
j_call: TRBJ1-1
v_call: TRBV6-6
clone_size: NA
cdr3_nt: TGTGCCAGCAGTTACTCTCTGGGGGGCACTGAAGCTTTCTTT
cdr3_aa: CASSYSLGGTEAFF

d_call: NA
j_call: TRBJ1-4
v_call: TRBV3-1/TRBV3-2
clone_size: once
cdr3_nt: TGTGCCAGCAGCCACGCGGGGGAAAAACTGTTTTTT
cdr3_aa: CASSHAGEKLFF

d_call: TRBD1
j_call: TRBJ2-7
v_call: TRBV7-7
clone_size: NA
cdr3_nt: TGTGCTAGCAGCCGCGGACAGGGTACCGAGCAGTACTTC
cdr3_aa: CASSRGQGTEQYF

d_call: NA
j_call: TRBJ2-1
v_call: TRBV19
clone_size: NA
cdr3_nt: TGTGCCAGTACCCCAATTTTGGGAGGAAACAATGAGCAGTTCTTC
cdr3_aa: CASTPILGGNNEQFF

d_call: NA
j_call: TRBJ2-3
v_call: TRBV5-6
clone_size: few
cdr3_nt: TGTGCCAGCAGCTGGCGGGGCACAGATACGCAGTATTTT
cdr3_aa: CASSWRGTDTQYF

d_call: NA
j_call: TRBJ1-1
v_call: TRBV5-1
clone_size: once
cdr3_nt: TGCGCCAGCAGCTTGGGAGGGGAAGCTTTCTTT
cdr3_aa: CASSLGGEAFF

d_call: TRBD1
j_call: TRBJ1-5
v_call: TRBV30
clone_size: NA
cdr3_nt: TGTGCCTGGAGTGTGGGACAGGGGGCCGCTCAGCCCCAGCATTTT
cdr3_aa: CAWSVGQGAAQPQHF

d_call: NA
j_call: TRBJ2-7
v_call: TRBV6-4
clone_size: once
cdr3_nt: TGTGCCAGCCCCCTATGGAGCCCCACCTACGAGCAGTACTTC
cdr3_aa: CASPLWSPTYEQYF

d_call: TRBD1
j_call: TRBJ1-6
v_call: TRBV23-1
clone_size: NA
cdr3_nt: TGCGCCAGCAGTCAATCGCGGACAGGGGAGGCCTATAATTCACCCCTCCACTTT
cdr3_aa: CASSQSRTGEAYNSPLHF

d_call: NA
j_call: TRBJ2-1
v_call: TRBV7-2
clone_size: once
cdr3_nt: TGTGCCAGCAGCTGGGAAGGGACTGGGGCGAGGCATGAGCAGTTCTTC
cdr3_aa: CASSWEGTGARHEQFF

d_call: NA
j_call: TRBJ2-1
v_call: TRBV30
clone_size: NA
cdr3_nt: TGTGCCTGGAGTTCATTGGCGGGGAATGAGCAGTTCTTC
cdr3_aa: CAWSSLAGNEQFF

d_call: NA
j_call: TRBJ1-6
v_call: TRBV19
clone_size: NA
cdr3_nt: TGTGCCAGTAGTATTTCACAGGCCCGTTCACCCCTCCACTTT
cdr3_aa: CASSISQARSPLHF

d_call: NA
j_call: TRBJ2-7
v_call: TRBV7-2
clone_size: NA
cdr3_nt: TGTGCCAGCAGCTTAGGCCGGACAGTGGGGATCGGCGAGCAGTACTTC
cdr3_aa: CASSLGRTVGIGEQYF

d_call: TRBD2
j_call: TRBJ2-5
v_call: TRBV5-4
clone_size: NA
cdr3_nt: TGTGCCAGCAGCCAATCGCCCACTAGCGGGGGGGGAGAGACCCAGTACTTC
cdr3_aa: CASSQSPTSGGGETQYF

d_call: NA
j_call: TRBJ2-5
v_call: TRBV3-1/TRBV3-2
clone_size: NA
cdr3_nt: TGTGCCAGCAGCCAGTCCCCTATCGGTAGCGGCCAAGAGACCCAGTACTTC
cdr3_aa: CASSQSPIGSGQETQYF

d_call: TRBD1
j_call: TRBJ2-7
v_call: TRBV10-3
clone_size: NA
cdr3_nt: TGTGCCATCAGTGGACAGGGGGGGACAGGAGAGCAGTACTTC
cdr3_aa: CAISGQGGTGEQYF

d_call: TRBD1
j_call: TRBJ2-7
v_call: TRBV2
clone_size: NA
cdr3_nt: TGTGCCAGCAACACGGGACAGGGATTTTACGAGCAGTACTTC
cdr3_aa: CASNTGQGFYEQYF

d_call: NA
j_call: TRBJ1-5
v_call: TRBV3-1/TRBV3-2
clone_size: NA
cdr3_nt: TGTGCCAGCAGCCAAGACCGGGGGATCTCTCAGCCCCAGCATTTT
cdr3_aa: CASSQDRGISQPQHF

d_call: NA
j_call: TRBJ1-3
v_call: TRBV14
clone_size: once
cdr3_nt: TGTGCCAGCAGCCAAGTGCCCGGGACTCTAGGAAACACCATATATTTT
cdr3_aa: CASSQVPGTLGNTIYF

d_call: NA
j_call: TRBJ2-5
v_call: TRBV11-3
clone_size: NA
cdr3_nt: TGTGCCAGCAGCTTAGATGTGGGGCCCAAAGAGACCCAGTACTTC
cdr3_aa: CASSLDVGPKETQYF

d_call: TRBD2
j_call: TRBJ2-1
v_call: TRBV11-3
clone_size: NA
cdr3_nt: TGTGCCAGCAGCCGAGGGATTCCGGGACTAGCGGGAGATGAGCAGTTCTTC
cdr3_aa: CASSRGIPGLAGDEQFF

d_call: NA
j_call: TRBJ1-4
v_call: TRBV5-1
clone_size: NA
cdr3_nt: TGCGCCAGCAGCTTGGACAGGGCTAATGAAAAACTGTTTTTT
cdr3_aa: CASSLDRANEKLFF

d_call: NA
j_call: TRBJ2-1
v_call: TRBV7-3
clone_size: NA
cdr3_nt: TGTGCCAGCAGCTTGGCCACGGGACTCCCTAACAATGAGCAGTTCTTC
cdr3_aa: CASSLATGLPNNEQFF

d_call: TRBD2
j_call: TRBJ2-3
v_call: TRBV3-1/TRBV3-2
clone_size: NA
cdr3_nt: TGTGCCAGCAGCCAGACTAGCGGGACCACAGATACGCAGTATTTT
cdr3_aa: CASSQTSGTTDTQYF

d_call: NA
j_call: TRBJ1-2
v_call: TRBV6-1
clone_size: NA
cdr3_nt: TGTGCCAGCAGTGAAGCGGGACAACCGGTGGATGGCTACACCTTC
cdr3_aa: CASSEAGQPVDGYTF

d_call: TRBD1
j_call: TRBJ2-7
v_call: TRBV19
clone_size: NA
cdr3_nt: TGTGCCAGTAGTTCTCTAGGGACAGGGAACCCCTACGAGCAGTACTTC
cdr3_aa: CASSSLGTGNPYEQYF

d_call: NA
j_call: TRBJ2-1
v_call: TRBV24-1
clone_size: NA
cdr3_nt: TGTGCCACCAGCCGACAGAGTCCTACAAATGAGCAGTTCTTC
cdr3_aa: CATSRQSPTNEQFF

d_call: NA
j_call: TRBJ2-3
v_call: TRBV7-3
clone_size: few
cdr3_nt: TGTGCCAGCAGCTCCCGGGGGTCAAGCACAGATACGCAGTATTTT
cdr3_aa: CASSSRGSSTDTQYF

d_call: NA
j_call: TRBJ2-7
v_call: TRBV6-5
clone_size: NA
cdr3_nt: TGTGCCAGCAGCCTCTCTGGGGCCCACTCCTACGAGCAGTACTTC
cdr3_aa: CASSLSGAHSYEQYF

d_call: NA
j_call: TRBJ1-2
v_call: TRBV15
clone_size: few
cdr3_nt: TGTGCCACCAGCAGAGATGGGGCAGGGCAAGGCTACACCTTC
cdr3_aa: CATSRDGAGQGYTF

d_call: NA
j_call: TRBJ1-5
v_call: TRBV5-6
clone_size: NA
cdr3_nt: TGTGCCAGCAGCTTGGGGCAGAACAATCAGCCCCAGCATTTT
cdr3_aa: CASSLGQNNQPQHF

d_call: NA
j_call: TRBJ2-3
v_call: TRBV7-7
clone_size: NA
cdr3_nt: TGTGCTAGCAGCCCCCGCCCTTCTAGCGCAGATACGCAGTATTTT
cdr3_aa: CASSPRPSSADTQYF

d_call: TRBD1
j_call: TRBJ2-3
v_call: TRBV6-2/TRBV6-3
clone_size: NA
cdr3_nt: TGTGCCAGCAGTGCTCCGGGACAGGCAACAGATACGCAGTATTTT
cdr3_aa: CASSAPGQATDTQYF

d_call: TRBD2
j_call: TRBJ2-5
v_call: TRBV29-1
clone_size: NA
cdr3_nt: TGCAGCGTTGAACCACTAGCGGGAGGGGGGGAGACCCAGTACTTC
cdr3_aa: CSVEPLAGGGETQYF

d_call: NA
j_call: TRBJ1-6
v_call: TRBV6-5
clone_size: NA
cdr3_nt: TGTGCCAGCAGTCTTACAGGGCCCAGATCACCCCTCCACTTT
cdr3_aa: CASSLTGPRSPLHF

d_call: TRBD2
j_call: TRBJ2-1
v_call: TRBV27
clone_size: once
cdr3_nt: TGTGCCAGCAGTCAGACTAGCGGGAGGATCAACAATGAGCAGTTCTTC
cdr3_aa: CASSQTSGRINNEQFF

d_call: TRBD1
j_call: TRBJ1-2
v_call: TRBV10-3
clone_size: NA
cdr3_nt: TGTGCCAACGGGACAGGGGTTTTAAACTATGGCTACACCTTC
cdr3_aa: CANGTGVLNYGYTF

d_call: NA
j_call: TRBJ1-4
v_call: TRBV3-1/TRBV3-2
clone_size: NA
cdr3_nt: TGTGCCAGCAGCACCCGACAGCTCGCAACTAATGAAAAACTGTTTTTT
cdr3_aa: CASSTRQLATNEKLFF

d_call: TRBD2
j_call: TRBJ2-2
v_call: TRBV7-3
clone_size: once
cdr3_nt: TGTGCCAGCAGCTCACGGACTAGCGGGTGGACCGGGGAGCTGTTTTTT
cdr3_aa: CASSSRTSGWTGELFF

d_call: TRBD1
j_call: TRBJ1-2
v_call: TRBV5-1
clone_size: NA
cdr3_nt: TGCGCCAGCAGCTTGGTTCAGGGGGGTACGGGCTACACCTTC
cdr3_aa: CASSLVQGGTGYTF

d_call: TRBD2
j_call: TRBJ2-3
v_call: TRBV9
clone_size: NA
cdr3_nt: TGTGCCAGCAGCGTAGGAGGTCTAGCGGAAACAGATACGCAGTATTTT
cdr3_aa: CASSVGGLAETDTQYF

d_call: NA
j_call: TRBJ2-3
v_call: TRBV30
clone_size: NA
cdr3_nt: TGTGCCTGGAGTGTACAGGTGGACACAGATACGCAGTATTTT
cdr3_aa: CAWSVQVDTDTQYF

d_call: NA
j_call: TRBJ1-3
v_call: TRBV30
clone_size: NA
cdr3_nt: TGTGCCTGGGTTCTACTCCGGGGGAGCTCTGGAAACACCATATATTTT
cdr3_aa: CAWVLLRGSSGNTIYF

d_call: NA
j_call: TRBJ2-3
v_call: TRBV5-1
clone_size: NA
cdr3_nt: TGCGCCAGCAGCTTGGCTCGAGGACTAGATACGCAGTATTTT
cdr3_aa: CASSLARGLDTQYF

d_call: TRBD2
j_call: TRBJ2-3
v_call: TRBV5-4
clone_size: once
cdr3_nt: TGTGCCAGCAGGACTAGCGGGAGCACAGATACGCAGTATTTT
cdr3_aa: CASRTSGSTDTQYF

d_call: TRBD2
j_call: TRBJ2-3
v_call: TRBV5-1
clone_size: NA
cdr3_nt: TGCGCCAGCAGCAGACTAGCGGGGGGCACAGATACGCAGTATTTT
cdr3_aa: CASSRLAGGTDTQYF

d_call: TRBD2
j_call: TRBJ2-7
v_call: TRBV2
clone_size: few
cdr3_nt: TGTGCCAGCACCCGGGCAGCGGGAGGATCCTACGAGCAGTACTTC
cdr3_aa: CASTRAAGGSYEQYF

d_call: TRBD2
j_call: TRBJ2-5
v_call: TRBV5-1
clone_size: NA
cdr3_nt: TGCGCCAGTTCCCTAGGGACTATCGAAGAGACCCAGTACTTC
cdr3_aa: CASSLGTIEETQYF

d_call: TRBD2
j_call: TRBJ2-1
v_call: TRBV19
clone_size: NA
cdr3_nt: TGTGCCAGTAGTGGACTAGCGGGGGACTTTAATGAGCAGTTCTTC
cdr3_aa: CASSGLAGDFNEQFF

d_call: NA
j_call: TRBJ2-6
v_call: TRBV25-1
clone_size: NA
cdr3_nt: TGTGCCAGCAGTGGGGCCCCTGGGGCCAACGTCCTGACTTTC
cdr3_aa: CASSGAPGANVLTF

d_call: NA
j_call: TRBJ2-5
v_call: TRBV6-2/TRBV6-3
clone_size: NA
cdr3_nt: TGTGCCAGCAGTCCCGTGGGGGGTCGGGCCCAGTACTTC
cdr3_aa: CASSPVGGRAQYF

d_call: NA
j_call: TRBJ1-2
v_call: TRBV28
clone_size: NA
cdr3_nt: TGTGCCAGCAGTTCGGGACTCGGGGGGAGAAGAGCGTGGGGCTATGGCTACACCTTC
cdr3_aa: CASSSGLGGRRAWGYGYTF

d_call: NA
j_call: TRBJ2-6
v_call: TRBV11-1
clone_size: NA
cdr3_nt: TGTGCCAGCAGCTTAGCCGGGACTCAAAGGACTGGCGGGGCCAACGTCCTGACTTTC
cdr3_aa: CASSLAGTQRTGGANVLTF

d_call: NA
j_call: TRBJ1-5
v_call: TRBV7-2
clone_size: few
cdr3_nt: TGTGCCAGCAGCTGGAGGCAGAACACCAATCAGCCCCAGCATTTT
cdr3_aa: CASSWRQNTNQPQHF

d_call: NA
j_call: TRBJ1-1
v_call: TRBV7-9
clone_size: few
cdr3_nt: TGTGCCAGCAGCTTCTGGACAGTGGGCACTGAAGCTTTCTTT
cdr3_aa: CASSFWTVGTEAFF

d_call: NA
j_call: TRBJ2-7
v_call: TRBV5-6
clone_size: NA
cdr3_nt: TGTGCCAGCAGCCCGGGGGTACGGTCCTACGAGCAGTACTTC
cdr3_aa: CASSPGVRSYEQYF

d_call: NA
j_call: TRBJ2-5
v_call: TRBV2
clone_size: NA
cdr3_nt: TGTGCCAGCACCGCCGGAGTTCAGGGGAAGAGGCAAGAGACCCAGTACTTC
cdr3_aa: CASTAGVQGKRQETQYF